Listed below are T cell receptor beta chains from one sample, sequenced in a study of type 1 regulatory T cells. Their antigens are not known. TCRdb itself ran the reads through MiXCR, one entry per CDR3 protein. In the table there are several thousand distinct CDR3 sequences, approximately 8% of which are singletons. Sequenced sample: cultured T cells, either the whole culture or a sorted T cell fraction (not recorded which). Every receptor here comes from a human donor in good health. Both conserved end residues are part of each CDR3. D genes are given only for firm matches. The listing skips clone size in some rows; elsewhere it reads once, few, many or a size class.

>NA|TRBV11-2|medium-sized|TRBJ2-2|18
CASSRRVGGGGNTGELFF
TGTGCCAGCAGCCGTCGAGTGGGGGGAGGCGGAAACACCGGGGAGCTGTTTTTT
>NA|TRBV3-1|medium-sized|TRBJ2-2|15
CASRKQGANTGELFF
TGTGCCAGCAGGAAACAGGGCGCGAACACCGGGGAGCTGTTTTTT
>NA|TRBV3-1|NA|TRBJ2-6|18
CVSSRRDLTLSGANVLTF
TGTGTCAGCAGCCGGAGGGACCTGACCCTCTCTGGGGCCAACGTCCTGACTTTC
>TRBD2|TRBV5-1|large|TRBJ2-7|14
CASSFGTSGNEQYF
TGCGCCAGCAGCTTCGGGACTAGCGGGAACGAGCAGTACTTC
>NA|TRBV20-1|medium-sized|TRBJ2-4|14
CSASPGATKNIQYF
TGCAGTGCGTCCCCCGGGGCAACCAAAAACATTCAGTACTTC
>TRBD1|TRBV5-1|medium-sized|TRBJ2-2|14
CASSLGQLTGELFF
TGCGCCAGCAGCCTGGGACAGCTGACCGGGGAGCTGTTTTTT
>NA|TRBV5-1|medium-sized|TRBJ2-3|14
CASSTSDSTDTQYF
TGCGCCAGCAGCACATCGGATAGCACAGATACGCAGTATTTT
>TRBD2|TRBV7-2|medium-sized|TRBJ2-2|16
CASSLAPSGNTGELFF
TGTGCCAGCAGCTTAGCGCCTAGCGGAAACACCGGGGAGCTGTTTTTT
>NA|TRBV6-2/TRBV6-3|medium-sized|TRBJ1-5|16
CASSLLGGLSNQPQHF
TGTGCCAGCAGTCTTTTAGGGGGACTTAGCAATCAGCCCCAGCATTTT
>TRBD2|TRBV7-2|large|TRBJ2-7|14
CASSFRTSSYEQYF
TGTGCCAGCAGCTTCCGGACTAGCTCCTACGAGCAGTACTTC
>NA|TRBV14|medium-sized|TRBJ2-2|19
CASSQMRSMVRGVAGELFF
TGTGCCAGCAGCCAAATGAGGAGTATGGTGAGGGGTGTAGCCGGGGAGCTGTTTTTT
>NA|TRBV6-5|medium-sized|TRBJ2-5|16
CASSYSMLPPGETQYF
TGTGCCAGCAGTTACTCGATGCTCCCCCCTGGGGAGACCCAGTACTTC
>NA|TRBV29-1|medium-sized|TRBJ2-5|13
CSVEGGAQETQYF
TGCAGCGTTGAAGGGGGGGCCCAAGAGACCCAGTACTTC
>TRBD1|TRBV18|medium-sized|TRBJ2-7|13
CASSPLTGGEQYF
TGTGCCAGCTCACCTCTGACAGGGGGTGAGCAGTACTTC
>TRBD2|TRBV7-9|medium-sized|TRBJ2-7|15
CASSPRLAESYEQYF
TGTGCCAGCAGCCCCAGACTAGCGGAATCCTACGAGCAGTACTTC
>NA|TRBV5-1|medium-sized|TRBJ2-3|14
CASSSGLRDDTQYF
TGCGCCAGCAGCTCGGGACTTCGGGACGATACGCAGTATTTT
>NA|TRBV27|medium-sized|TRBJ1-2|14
CASSRPGADYGYTF
TGTGCCAGCAGTCGGCCGGGGGCGGACTATGGCTACACCTTC
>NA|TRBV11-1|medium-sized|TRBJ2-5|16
CASSLAIMAGQETQYF
TGTGCCAGCAGCTTAGCAATCATGGCGGGTCAAGAGACCCAGTACTTC
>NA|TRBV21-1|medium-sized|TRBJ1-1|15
CASSKGVGSNTEAFF
TGTGCCAGCAGCAAGGGTGTCGGGTCGAACACTGAAGCTTTCTTT
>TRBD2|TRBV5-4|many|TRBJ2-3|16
CASSGTSGRYADTQYF
TGTGCCAGCAGCGGGACTAGCGGGAGGTATGCAGATACGCAGTATTTT
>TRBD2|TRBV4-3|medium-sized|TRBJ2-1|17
CASSQVLAGGMGNEQFF
TGCGCCAGCAGCCAAGTGCTAGCGGGAGGGATGGGCAATGAGCAGTTCTTC
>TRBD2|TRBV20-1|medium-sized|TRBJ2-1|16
CSARGASGGSYNEQFF
TGCAGTGCTAGAGGGGCTAGCGGAGGCTCCTACAATGAGCAGTTCTTC
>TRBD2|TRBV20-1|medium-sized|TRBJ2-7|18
CSASRGTSGSSYPYEQYF
TGCAGTGCTAGTAGGGGAACTAGCGGGAGTTCCTACCCCTACGAGCAGTACTTC
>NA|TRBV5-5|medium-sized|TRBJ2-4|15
CASRRQASGKNIQYF
TGTGCCAGCAGAAGACAGGCGAGTGGCAAAAACATTCAGTACTTC
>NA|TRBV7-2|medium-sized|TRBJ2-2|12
CASSSDTGELFF
TGTGCCAGCAGCTCCGACACCGGGGAGCTGTTTTTT
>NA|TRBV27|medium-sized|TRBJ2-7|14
CASSTASGSYEQYF
TGTGCCAGCAGTACAGCCTCTGGGAGCTACGAGCAGTACTTC
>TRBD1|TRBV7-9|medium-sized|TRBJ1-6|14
CASAAWDRVSPLHF
TGTGCCAGCGCCGCCTGGGACAGGGTTTCACCCCTCCACTTT
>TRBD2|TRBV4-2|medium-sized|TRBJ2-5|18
CASSLTLGAGGPQETQYF
TGTGCCAGCAGCCTCACCCTCGGGGCGGGAGGCCCCCAAGAGACCCAGTACTTC
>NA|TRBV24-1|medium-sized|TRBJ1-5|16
CATSDSAGGLGQPQHF
TGTGCCACCAGTGATTCGGCAGGAGGGCTGGGTCAGCCCCAGCATTTT